This is a list of T cell receptor beta chains from one sample in a study of human T cells and chemical hapten exposure. MiXCR was run by TCRdb on the RACE reads, yielding one entry per CDR3 protein. The table shows some 74,000 distinct CDR3 sequences, with approximately 14% occurring only once. Sequencing was performed on whole blood, taken in connection with sensitization to the hapten diphenylcyclopropenone (DPC). The receptor source for this set is a woman aged 45-65 years with alopecia areata. Some clones in this sample may be carry-over from other donors' samples. CDR3s include the opening cysteine and the closing phenylalanine or tryptophan. Each record gives: J gene, V gene, D gene, clone size, CDR3 protein, CDR3 DNA. D genes are given only for firm matches. Some rows have no size entry. The others give once, few or many, or a class for an expanded clone.

TRBJ2-1 TRBV6-6 - many CASSDGVSVNEQFF TGTGCCAGCAGCGACGGGGTATCGGTAAATGAGCAGTTCTTC
TRBJ2-3 TRBV29-1 - - CSGDNTDTQYF TGCAGCGGGGATAACACAGATACGCAGTATTTT
TRBJ2-7 TRBV28 TRBD1 many CASSLDRVIYEQYF TGTGCCAGCAGTCTGGACAGGGTGATCTACGAGCAGTACTTC
TRBJ2-5 TRBV28 - few CASSLTVLGETQYF TGTGCCAGCAGTTTAACGGTCCTAGGAGAGACCCAGTACTTC
TRBJ2-5 TRBV28 - - CASSPPGVALETQYF TGTGCCAGCAGTCCCCCCGGGGTAGCGCTGGAGACCCAGTACTTC
TRBJ1-4 TRBV7-2 - - CASSPMREVGEKLFF TGTGCCAGCAGCCCCATGCGGGAAGTTGGGGAAAAACTGTTTTTT
TRBJ1-1 TRBV28 TRBD1 - CASSLAGGRGTEAFF TGTGCCAGCAGTTTAGCAGGGGGCAGGGGAACTGAAGCTTTCTTT
TRBJ1-5 TRBV20-1 TRBD1 few CSARKGAVSNQPQHF TGCAGTGCTAGGAAGGGGGCAGTTAGCAATCAGCCCCAGCATTTT
TRBJ2-1 TRBV20-1 - few CSARVPGPGVEQFF TGCAGTGCTAGAGTTCCGGGACCAGGCGTAGAGCAGTTCTTC
TRBJ2-5 TRBV7-6 - many CASSSDYQETQYF TGTGCCAGCAGCTCGGACTACCAAGAGACCCAGTACTTC
TRBJ2-7 TRBV5-5 - many CASSLGVSSYEQYF TGTGCCAGCAGCTTGGGGGTGAGCTCCTACGAGCAGTACTTC
TRBJ2-5 TRBV23-1 TRBD2 - CASTKGAGGETQYF TGCGCCAGTACCAAAGGGGCGGGGGGAGAGACCCAGTACTTC
TRBJ1-6 TRBV4-3 - - CASSQDWGSNSPLHF TGCGCCAGCAGCCAAGATTGGGGATCTAATTCACCCCTCCACTTT
TRBJ2-1 TRBV19 - - CATSREWFDNEQFF TGTGCCACGTCCAGGGAGTGGTTTGACAATGAGCAGTTCTTC
TRBJ1-1 TRBV29-1 TRBD1 few CSVTGGAGRNTEAFF TGCAGCGTCACAGGGGGCGCAGGAAGGAACACTGAAGCTTTCTTT
TRBJ1-1 TRBV5-5 - - CASSATLRGLEAFF TGTGCCAGCAGCGCCACTTTGAGGGGCCTCGAAGCTTTCTTT
TRBJ2-3 TRBV29-1 TRBD2 few CSVEVAGGPPDTQYF TGCAGCGTTGAAGTGGCGGGAGGGCCCCCAGATACGCAGTATTTT
TRBJ1-1 TRBV11-2 - many CASSPPWTEAFF TGTGCCAGCAGCCCCCCATGGACTGAAGCTTTCTTT
TRBJ2-1 TRBV4-3 TRBD2 - CASSQDWGLAGVRNEQFF TGCGCCAGCAGCCAAGATTGGGGACTAGCGGGAGTACGGAATGAGCAGTTCTTC
TRBJ2-5 TRBV29-1 - few CSVVVIKGETQYF TGCAGCGTTGTGGTCATTAAAGGAGAGACCCAGTACTTC
TRBJ2-1 TRBV18 - few CASSPPPTGKALNEQFF TGTGCCAGCTCACCACCCCCGACGGGCAAGGCCTTAAATGAGCAGTTCTTC
TRBJ2-4 TRBV7-9 - - CASSLVSGTDIQYF TGTGCCAGCAGCTTAGTATCCGGGACGGACATTCAGTACTTC
TRBJ2-3 TRBV7-9 TRBD1 many CASSRDRGKTDTQYF TGTGCCAGCAGTCGGGACAGGGGGAAGACAGATACGCAGTATTTT
TRBJ1-3 TRBV6-5 - many CASRREPHSGTNTIYF TGTGCCAGCAGGCGCGAGCCCCACTCTGGAACAAACACCATATATTTT
TRBJ1-1 TRBV29-1 - - CSVDVGGQNTEAFF TGCAGCGTTGATGTCGGGGGACAAAACACTGAAGCTTTCTTT
TRBJ1-2 TRBV15 - once CATSRDIRGPYGYTF TGTGCCACCAGCAGAGATATTCGGGGTCCCTATGGCTACACCTTC
TRBJ2-1 TRBV24-1 TRBD1 - CATSDWDREGHEQFF TGTGCCACCAGTGATTGGGACAGGGAAGGGCATGAGCAGTTCTTC
TRBJ2-7 TRBV10-2 TRBD1 many CASSSQGARYEQYF TGCGCCAGCAGTTCCCAGGGGGCGCGGTACGAGCAGTACTTC
TRBJ2-1 TRBV18 - - CASSPPRDTNNEQFF TGTGCCAGCTCACCCCCCCGGGACACAAACAATGAGCAGTTCTTC
TRBJ1-1 TRBV29-1 - - CSVESGTEAFF TGCAGCGTTGAATCAGGGACTGAAGCTTTCTTT
TRBJ1-1 TRBV5-5 - - CASSLDWVNTEAFF TGTGCCAGCAGCTTGGACTGGGTCAACACTGAAGCTTTCTTT
TRBJ2-2 TRBV6-5 TRBD1 - CASSKLGQGATGELFF TGTGCCAGCAGTAAACTGGGACAGGGTGCCACCGGGGAGCTGTTTTTT
TRBJ2-3 TRBV28 - - CASSLWGSSTDTQYF TGTGCCAGCAGTTTATGGGGTTCTAGCACAGATACGCAGTATTTT
TRBJ2-6 TRBV20-1 TRBD1 - CSADRGTGANVLTF TGCAGTGCTGACAGGGGAACTGGGGCCAACGTCCTGACTTTC
TRBJ2-3 TRBV4-3 TRBD2 - CASSQEGLAGGTDTQYF TGCGCCAGCAGCCAAGAGGGTCTAGCGGGAGGCACAGATACGCAGTATTTT
TRBJ2-3 TRBV2 TRBD1 few CASKGQSTDTQYF TGTGCCAGCAAGGGACAGAGCACAGATACGCAGTATTTT
TRBJ2-1 TRBV7-6 - many CASTVQGPHNEQFF TGTGCCAGCACCGTGCAGGGGCCCCACAATGAGCAGTTCTTC
TRBJ2-1 TRBV20-1 TRBD2 - CSGGLAAYNEQFF TGCAGTGGGGGACTAGCGGCCTACAATGAGCAGTTCTTC
TRBJ1-5 TRBV9 - few CASSVASNQPQHF TGTGCCAGCAGCGTAGCCAGCAATCAGCCCCAGCATTTT
TRBJ2-7 TRBV11-2 - few CASTLSDVSYEQYF TGTGCCAGCACACTAAGTGACGTCTCCTACGAGCAGTACTTC
TRBJ2-1 TRBV20-1 TRBD2 many CSAREAGRYNEQFF TGCAGTGCTAGGGAAGCGGGACGTTACAATGAGCAGTTCTTC
TRBJ1-1 TRBV27 - few CASSLNGEAFF TGTGCCAGCAGTTTAAACGGTGAAGCTTTCTTT
TRBJ2-3 TRBV25-1 - many CASSEMGTDTQYF TGTGCCAGCAGTGAAATGGGCACAGATACGCAGTATTTT
TRBJ2-7 TRBV6-6 TRBD1 many CASSPTGGPYEQYF TGTGCCAGCAGCCCGACAGGGGGCCCCTACGAGCAGTACTTC
TRBJ2-1 TRBV20-1 TRBD1 - CSAERTGTGSYNEQFF TGCAGTGCAGAAAGGACCGGGACAGGCTCCTACAATGAGCAGTTCTTC
TRBJ1-4 TRBV5-1 - few CASSFGAGATNEKLFF TGCGCCAGCAGCTTCGGTGCGGGAGCAACTAATGAAAAACTGTTTTTT
TRBJ2-1 TRBV18 - few CASSPTDNSYNEQFF TGTGCCAGCTCACCAACGGATAACTCCTACAATGAGCAGTTCTTC
TRBJ1-1 TRBV28 - - CASPGGGKAFF TGTGCCAGCCCGGGGGGGGGAAAAGCTTTCTTT
TRBJ1-6 TRBV15 - - CAIRTEPNSPLHF TGTGCCATAAGGACAGAACCTAATTCACCCCTCCACTTT
TRBJ2-7 TRBV30 TRBD1 few CAWTKQGGFEQYF TGTGCCTGGACGAAACAGGGGGGTTTCGAGCAGTACTTC
TRBJ2-1 TRBV4-3 - few CASSQDFIGASYNEQFF TGCGCCAGCAGCCAAGATTTCATTGGAGCCTCCTACAATGAGCAGTTCTTC
TRBJ2-5 TRBV12-3/TRBV12-4 - - CASSGKETQYF TGTGCCAGTTCGGGTAAAGAGACCCAGTACTTC
TRBJ2-3 TRBV4-3 - many CASSQDLGGRGTDTQYF TGCGCCAGCAGCCAAGATCTTGGTGGGCGGGGCACAGATACGCAGTATTTT
TRBJ2-7 TRBV5-4 - many CASSLSGQGLYEQYF TGTGCCAGCAGCTTGTCTGGTCAGGGGCTCTACGAGCAGTACTTC
TRBJ2-4 TRBV20-1 TRBD1 few CSAKKTGGIENIQYF TGCAGTGCAAAAAAGACAGGGGGCATTGAAAACATTCAGTACTTC
TRBJ2-5 TRBV20-1 - many CSVYHLQETQYF TGCAGTGTCTATCACCTCCAAGAGACCCAGTACTTC